Listed below are T cell receptor beta chains from one sample, sequenced in a study of beta chain features in type 1 diabetes. Data came from immunoSEQ multiplex PCR; TCRdb stores just in-frame clones and leaves some out. Of 240,000 or so clones in the sample, 11% to 15% are singletons; the top ten hold about 0.019%. The material sequenced was naive CD4+ T cells from blood. These receptors were taken from a man aged 30 to 39 with type 1 diabetes. CDR3s include the opening cysteine and the closing phenylalanine or tryptophan. Fields, in order: V gene, clone size, J gene, D gene, CDR3 DNA, CDR3 protein. A D gene is named only where the DNA matches it firmly. Size tells how often a clone was seen (once, few, many) or the class of an expanded clone, and some rows leave it out.

TRBV6-5	few	TRBJ2-3	-	TGTGCCAGCAGCTCCGTGGGTAGCGGCACAGATACGCAGTATTTT	CASSSVGSGTDTQYF
TRBV11-2	-	TRBJ2-4	-	TGTGCCAGCAGCCCTCACAGGGAAATAGACATTCAGTACTTC	CASSPHREIDIQYF
TRBV6-1	few	TRBJ2-2	-	TGTGCCAGCAGTCAGGGGTTGAACACCGGGGAGCTGTTTTTT	CASSQGLNTGELFF
TRBV27	-	TRBJ2-3	TRBD1	TGTGCCAGCAGCTCGACAGGGGGCAACCCCCGCGGTACGCAGTATTTT	CASSSTGGNPRGTQYF
TRBV9	-	TRBJ2-1	-	TGTGCCAGCAGCGTAGACGGCGTCGAGGGAAAGAGGTTCTTC	CASSVDGVEGKRFF
TRBV7-9	-	TRBJ1-4	TRBD1	TGTGCCAGCAGCTTAGGGGGACAGCCTAATGAAAAACTGTTTTTT	CASSLGGQPNEKLFF
TRBV30	few	TRBJ2-7	TRBD1	TGTGCCTGGAGGACCTTTGGACAGGGGGCGAGGGAGCAGTACTTC	CAWRTFGQGAREQYF
TRBV2	few	TRBJ1-2	-	TGTGCCAGCAGTGAAGGGCAATACAACACCTTC	CASSEGQYNTF
TRBV30	few	TRBJ2-2	-	TGTGCCTGGGGGGGGTACGGGGAGCTGTTTTTT	CAWGGYGELFF
TRBV5-1	few	TRBJ2-1	-	TGCGCCAGCAGTCAGGACAGCCTCGCCTACAATGAGCAGTTCTTC	CASSQDSLAYNEQFF
TRBV5-4	few	TRBJ2-3	TRBD1	TGTGCCAGCAGCCCAGGACAGGCGTCTAACGCAGATACGCAGTATTTT	CASSPGQASNADTQYF
TRBV6-1	-	TRBJ2-3	-	TGTGCCAGCAGTGATGTGGACATCACAGATACGCAGTATTTT	CASSDVDITDTQYF
TRBV5-1	few	TRBJ1-2	TRBD1	TGCGCCAGCACCGAGACAGGGGACTATGGCTACACCTTC	CASTETGDYGYTF
TRBV2	-	TRBJ1-2	-	TGTGCCAGCAGTGAAGCCCCGGGTGGCTACACCTTC	CASSEAPGGYTF
TRBV19	few	TRBJ2-1	TRBD1	TGTGCCAGTAGTATTTTGGGACAGGGGGTCAATGAGCAGTTCTTC	CASSILGQGVNEQFF
TRBV4-1	few	TRBJ1-2	-	TGCGCCAGCAGCCAACCTACCCTAGGGGCCCCCTATGGCTACACCTTC	CASSQPTLGAPYGYTF
TRBV30	-	TRBJ1-1	TRBD1	TGTGCCTGGAGTGAGAGGGGGCGAAAAGTGAACACTGAAGCTTTCTTT	CAWSERGRKVNTEAFF
TRBV18	-	TRBJ1-4	-	TGTGCCAGCTCACCTGACAGGCTGGGTGAAAAACTGTTTTTT	CASSPDRLGEKLFF
TRBV6-5	-	TRBJ2-7	TRBD2	TGTGCCAGCAGTTACTCGGGGCGGGAGGGCTACGAGCAGTACTTC	CASSYSGREGYEQYF
TRBV18	-	TRBJ2-3	TRBD2	TGTGCCAGCTCACCACCGCGGCTAGCGGGAGTGCAACGCACAGATACGCAGTATTTT	CASSPPRLAGVQRTDTQYF
TRBV7-2	few	TRBJ2-4	TRBD2	TGTGCCAGCAGCTCGCAGCTAGCGGCTGACATTCAGTACTTC	CASSSQLAADIQYF
TRBV7-2	-	TRBJ1-1	TRBD1	TGTGCCAGCAGCCGACAGGGATGGAGCACTGAAGCTTTCTTT	CASSRQGWSTEAFF
TRBV21-1	-	TRBJ2-3	-	TGTGCCAGCAGCAAAGGAGAGAATACAGATACGCAGTATTTT	CASSKGENTDTQYF
TRBV19	few	TRBJ1-5	TRBD1	TGTGCCAGTAGTATCACCGGGACAGGGGTTCAGCCCCAGCATTTT	CASSITGTGVQPQHF
TRBV6-5	-	TRBJ2-3	-	TGTGCCAGCAGTTCTAGCACAGATACGCAGTATTTT	CASSSSTDTQYF
TRBV7-6	few	TRBJ2-7	-	TGTGCCAGCAGCTTGGGAGGCAGATACGAGCAGTACTTC	CASSLGGRYEQYF
TRBV6-6	-	TRBJ2-5	TRBD2	TGTGCCAGCAGTCCTGGTATAGCGGGGGGGTCCGAGACCCAGTACTTC	CASSPGIAGGSETQYF
TRBV6-1	few	TRBJ2-7	TRBD2	TGTGCCAGCAGTGAAGGACTAGCGGTCTACGAGCAGTACTTC	CASSEGLAVYEQYF
TRBV5-1	few	TRBJ2-5	TRBD2	TGCGCCAGCAGCTCCGGACTAGCGGGGCTGGAGACCCAGTACTTC	CASSSGLAGLETQYF
TRBV19	-	TRBJ2-7	-	TGTGCCAGTAGTACCGCAGGGGCGGTACCCTACGAGCAGTACTTC	CASSTAGAVPYEQYF
TRBV4-1	few	TRBJ1-1	-	TGCGCCAGCAGCCAAGATTTCTACGGTGGTATGAACACTGAAGCTTTCTTT	CASSQDFYGGMNTEAFF
TRBV27	-	TRBJ2-3	-	TGTGCCAGCAGTTTACGCCTAGAGGGCGATACGCAGTATTTT	CASSLRLEGDTQYF
TRBV2	few	TRBJ2-6	-	TGTGCCAGCAAGCGGACCACCTCTGGGGCCAACGTCCTGACTTTC	CASKRTTSGANVLTF
TRBV5-1	-	TRBJ1-2	TRBD1	TGCGCCAGCAGCCTGGGGACAGGGGGAATCTATGGCTACACCTTC	CASSLGTGGIYGYTF
TRBV7-8	few	TRBJ2-3	TRBD2	TGTGCCAGCAGCTTAGGGGTAGCGGGAGTCACAGATACGCAGTATTTT	CASSLGVAGVTDTQYF
TRBV5-1	few	TRBJ2-1	TRBD2	TGCGCCAGCAGCTCCCTACTAGCGGGAGGTTCAAATGAGCAGTTCTTC	CASSSLLAGGSNEQFF
TRBV29-1	few	TRBJ2-7	-	TGCAGCGTTGGGCGCGACACCGAGCAGTACTTC	CSVGRDTEQYF
TRBV11-3	-	TRBJ2-3	TRBD2	TGTGCCAGCAGCTTAGTTTCTCTAGCGGCAGATACGCAGTATTTT	CASSLVSLAADTQYF
TRBV7-9	-	TRBJ2-2	TRBD2	TGTGCCAGCGAAGCTAGCGGGAGGGCCGGGGAGCTGTTTTTT	CASEASGRAGELFF
TRBV5-1	few	TRBJ1-1	-	TGCGCCAGCAGCATGACAGGGAACACTGAAGCTTTCTTT	CASSMTGNTEAFF
TRBV10-3	-	TRBJ1-2	TRBD1	TGTGCCATCGTGACGGGACAGGGGGATGGCTACACCTTC	CAIVTGQGDGYTF
TRBV23-1	many	TRBJ2-1	TRBD2	TGCGCCAGCAGCCCGGTTCGGGGAGGGTATTACGATGAGCAGTTCTTC	CASSPVRGGYYDEQFF
TRBV19	few	TRBJ1-5	-	TGTGCCAGTAGTACCACAGGGAATAGCAATCAGCCCCAGCATTTT	CASSTTGNSNQPQHF
TRBV6-6	-	TRBJ1-5	TRBD1	TGTGCCAGCAGTACCCGGGACAGGGTCAGTCAGCCCCAGCATTTT	CASSTRDRVSQPQHF
TRBV5-1	few	TRBJ1-1	-	TGCGCCAGCAGCTTGGCCCTGGACTCGAACACTGAAGCTTTCTTT	CASSLALDSNTEAFF
TRBV27	-	TRBJ1-5	-	TGTGCCAGCGCCTCGGGGGGTACTCAGCCCCAGCATTTT	CASASGGTQPQHF
TRBV19	few	TRBJ2-7	-	TGTGCCAGTAGCATAACCTCGGGAACCACCTACGAGCAGTACTTC	CASSITSGTTYEQYF
TRBV5-4	few	TRBJ1-1	-	TGTGCCAGCAGCTCCGGGGGGCGAATGAACACTGAAGCTTTCTTT	CASSSGGRMNTEAFF
TRBV7-9	-	TRBJ1-1	-	TGTGCCAGCAGCTCTAGCGCAAACGAAGCTTTCTTT	CASSSSANEAFF
TRBV9	few	TRBJ2-1	TRBD2	TGTGCCAGCAACGTAGCGGGAGGGTCCTACAATGAGCAGTTCTTC	CASNVAGGSYNEQFF
TRBV30	-	TRBJ2-5	-	TGTGCCTGGAGTCTTCAAGAGACCCAGTACTTC	CAWSLQETQYF
TRBV7-9	few	TRBJ1-2	-	TGTGCCGGGGGGGGCGGCTACACCTTC	CAGGGGYTF
TRBV4-2	few	TRBJ2-3	TRBD2	TGTGCCAGCAGCCAAGATGTTCTAGCGGAACAGTATTTT	CASSQDVLAEQYF
TRBV30	-	TRBJ2-6	TRBD2	TGTGCCTGGGCGAGAGCGGGACTCGGTGGGGCCAACGTCCTGACTTTC	CAWARAGLGGANVLTF
TRBV5-1	few	TRBJ1-4	TRBD1	TGCGCCAGCAGCTTGCAACCGGGACAGAATGAAAAACTGTTTTTT	CASSLQPGQNEKLFF
TRBV2	few	TRBJ2-3	-	TGTGCCAGCAGTTCGGGGGGCACAGATACGCAGTATTTT	CASSSGGTDTQYF
TRBV10-3	few	TRBJ1-2	TRBD1	TGTGCCATCAGGGCGACAGGGGACAGGAGTGGCTACACCTTC	CAIRATGDRSGYTF
TRBV7-9	few	TRBJ2-7	TRBD1	TGTGCCAGCAGGCATAGGACAGGGTCCTACGAGCAGTACTTC	CASRHRTGSYEQYF
TRBV7-9	-	TRBJ1-4	TRBD1	TGTGCCAGCAGCTTATCAACAGGGGGTAAAGAAAAACTGTTTTTT	CASSLSTGGKEKLFF